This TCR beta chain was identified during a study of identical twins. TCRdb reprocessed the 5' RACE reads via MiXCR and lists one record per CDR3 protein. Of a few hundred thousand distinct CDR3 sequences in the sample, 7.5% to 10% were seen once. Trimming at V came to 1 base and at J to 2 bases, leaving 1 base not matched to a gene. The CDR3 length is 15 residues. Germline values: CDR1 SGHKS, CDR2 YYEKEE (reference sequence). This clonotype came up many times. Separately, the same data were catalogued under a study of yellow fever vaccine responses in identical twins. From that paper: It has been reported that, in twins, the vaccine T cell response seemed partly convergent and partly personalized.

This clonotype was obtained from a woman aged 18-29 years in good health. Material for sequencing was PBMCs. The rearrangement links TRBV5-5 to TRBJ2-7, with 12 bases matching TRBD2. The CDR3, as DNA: TGTGCCAGCAGCTTGACTAGCGGGGGGACCTACGAGCAGTACTTC. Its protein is CASSLTSGGTYEQYF.